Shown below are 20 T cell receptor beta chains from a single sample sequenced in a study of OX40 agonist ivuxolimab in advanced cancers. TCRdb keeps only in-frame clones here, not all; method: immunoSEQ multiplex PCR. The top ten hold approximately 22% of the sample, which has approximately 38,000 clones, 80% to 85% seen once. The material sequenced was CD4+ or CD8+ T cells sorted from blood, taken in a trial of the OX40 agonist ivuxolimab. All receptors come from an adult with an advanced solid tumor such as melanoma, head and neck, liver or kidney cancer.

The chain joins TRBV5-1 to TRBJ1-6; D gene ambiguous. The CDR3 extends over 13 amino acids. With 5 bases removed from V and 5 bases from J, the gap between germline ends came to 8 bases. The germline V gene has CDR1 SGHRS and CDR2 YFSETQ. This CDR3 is CASRDDHNSPLHF. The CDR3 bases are TGCGCCAGCAGGGACGACCATAATTCACCCCTCCACTTT.

CDR3 DNA sequence: TGTGCCAGCAGCGCAACCGGGACTAGCGCAGATACGCAGTATTTT. Its protein product is CASSATGTSADTQYF. V is TRBV9 and J is TRBJ2-3; TRBD2 agrees at 10 bases. The length of the CDR3 is 15 residues. CDR1 and CDR2 from the germline V gene are SGDLS and YYNGEE. The ends lost 3 bases at V and 4 bases at J; junction bases unmatched: 5.

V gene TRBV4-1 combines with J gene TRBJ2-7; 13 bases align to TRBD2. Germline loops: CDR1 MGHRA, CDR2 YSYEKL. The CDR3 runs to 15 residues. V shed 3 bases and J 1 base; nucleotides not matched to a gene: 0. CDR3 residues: CASSQGLAGSYEQYF. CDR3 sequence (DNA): TGCGCCAGCAGCCAGGGACTAGCGGGATCCTACGAGCAGTACTTC.

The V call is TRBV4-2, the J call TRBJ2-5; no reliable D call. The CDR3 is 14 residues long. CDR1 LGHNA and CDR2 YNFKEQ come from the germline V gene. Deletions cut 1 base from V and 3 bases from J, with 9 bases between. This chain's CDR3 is CASSQADGKETQYF. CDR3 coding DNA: TGTGCCAGCAGCCAAGCCGACGGTAAAGAGACCCAGTACTTC.

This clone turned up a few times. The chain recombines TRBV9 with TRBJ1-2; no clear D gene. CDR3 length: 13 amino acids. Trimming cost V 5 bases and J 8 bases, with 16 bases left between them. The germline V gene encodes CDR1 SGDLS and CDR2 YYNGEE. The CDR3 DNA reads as TGTGCCAGCAGTAAGGGTTCACTCCGCGGCTACACCTTC. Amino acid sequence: CASSKGSLRGYTF. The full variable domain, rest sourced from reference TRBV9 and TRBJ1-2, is DSGVTQTPKHLITATGQRVTLRCSPRSGDLSVYWYQQSLDQGLQFLIQYYNGEERAKGNILERFSAQQFPDLHSELNLSSLELGDSALYFCASSKGSLRGYTFGSGTRLTVV.

DNA of the CDR3: TGTGCCAGCAGTTTGGAACAGGGTGATTATGGCTACACCTTC. Translating it yields CASSLEQGDYGYTF. The chain couples TRBV28 to TRBJ1-2; tentative D call: TRBD1 (6 bases). The CDR3 consists of 14 residues. Germline V CDR1 and CDR2: MDHEN, SYDVKM. Trimming stripped 3 bases from V and 5 bases from J, with 13 bases between.

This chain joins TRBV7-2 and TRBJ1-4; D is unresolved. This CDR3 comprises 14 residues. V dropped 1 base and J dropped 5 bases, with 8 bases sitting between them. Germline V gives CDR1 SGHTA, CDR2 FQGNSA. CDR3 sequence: CASSLDYRNEKLFF. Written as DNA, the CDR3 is TGTGCCAGCAGCTTAGACTACAGAAATGAAAAACTGTTTTTT.

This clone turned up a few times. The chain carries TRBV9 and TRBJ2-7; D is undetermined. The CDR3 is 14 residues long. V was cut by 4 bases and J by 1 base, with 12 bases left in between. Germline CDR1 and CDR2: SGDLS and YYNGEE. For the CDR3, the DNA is TGTGCCAGCAGCCAGACCCCGGGTTCCTACGAGCAGTACTTC. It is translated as CASSQTPGSYEQYF.

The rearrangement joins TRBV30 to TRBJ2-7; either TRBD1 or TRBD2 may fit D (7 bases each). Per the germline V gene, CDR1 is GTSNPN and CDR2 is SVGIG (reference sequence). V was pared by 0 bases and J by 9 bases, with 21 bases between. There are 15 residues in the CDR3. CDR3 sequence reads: CAWSVGFATGRGQYF. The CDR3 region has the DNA TGTGCCTGGAGTGTAGGTTTCGCGACAGGGAGGGGGCAGTACTTC.

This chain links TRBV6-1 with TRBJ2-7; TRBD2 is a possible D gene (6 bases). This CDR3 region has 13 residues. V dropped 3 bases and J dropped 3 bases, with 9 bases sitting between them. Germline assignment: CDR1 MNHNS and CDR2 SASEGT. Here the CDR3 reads CASSEGGVYEQYF. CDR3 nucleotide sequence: TGTGCCAGCAGTGAGGGGGGAGTCTACGAGCAGTACTTC.

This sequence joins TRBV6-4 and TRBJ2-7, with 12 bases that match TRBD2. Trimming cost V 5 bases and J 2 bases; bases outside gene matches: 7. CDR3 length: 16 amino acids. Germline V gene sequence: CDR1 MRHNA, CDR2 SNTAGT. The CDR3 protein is CASSRTSGALPYEQYF. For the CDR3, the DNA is TGTGCCAGCAGTCGGACTAGCGGGGCCCTCCCCTACGAGCAGTACTTC.

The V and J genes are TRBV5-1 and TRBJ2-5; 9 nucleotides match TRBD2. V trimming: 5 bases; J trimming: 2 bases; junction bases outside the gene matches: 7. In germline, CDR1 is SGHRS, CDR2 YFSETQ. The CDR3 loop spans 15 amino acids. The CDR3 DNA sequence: TGCGCCAGCAGTTCAAGACTAGCGGTTCAAGAGACCCAGTACTTC. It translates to CASSSRLAVQETQYF.

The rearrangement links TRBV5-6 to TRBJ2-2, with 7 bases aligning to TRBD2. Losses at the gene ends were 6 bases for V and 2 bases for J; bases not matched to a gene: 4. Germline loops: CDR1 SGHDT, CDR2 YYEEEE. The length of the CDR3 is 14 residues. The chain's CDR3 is CASTLADNTGELFF. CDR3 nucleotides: TGTGCCAGCACGCTAGCGGACAACACCGGGGAGCTGTTTTTT.

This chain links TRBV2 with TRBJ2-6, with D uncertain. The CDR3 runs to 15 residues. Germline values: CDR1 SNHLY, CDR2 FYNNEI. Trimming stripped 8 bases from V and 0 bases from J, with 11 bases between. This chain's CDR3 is CASHPMVSGANVLTF. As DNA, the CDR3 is TGTGCCAGCCATCCTATGGTCTCTGGGGCCAACGTCCTGACTTTC.

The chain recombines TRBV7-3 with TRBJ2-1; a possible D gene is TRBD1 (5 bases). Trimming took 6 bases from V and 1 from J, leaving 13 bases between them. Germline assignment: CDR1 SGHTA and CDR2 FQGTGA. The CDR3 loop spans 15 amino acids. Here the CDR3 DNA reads TGTGCCAGCAGTTTCAGGGCAGAGTCCTACAATGAGCAGTTCTTC. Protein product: CASSFRAESYNEQFF.

The DNA for the CDR3 is TGTGCCAGCGGGACAGGGGATTTCTCCTACGAGCAGTACTTC. The encoded protein is CASGTGDFSYEQYF. The gene calls are TRBV6-6 and TRBJ2-7; the match to TRBD1 covers 10 bases. CDR1 is MNHNY, CDR2 SVGAGI, per germline (reference sequence). The CDR3 has 14 residues. With 8 bases clipped from V and 0 bases from J, the junction kept 4 bases outside the gene matches.

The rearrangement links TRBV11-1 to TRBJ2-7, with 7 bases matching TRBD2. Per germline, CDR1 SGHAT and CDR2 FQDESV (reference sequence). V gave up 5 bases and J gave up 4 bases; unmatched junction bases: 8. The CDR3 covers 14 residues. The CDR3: CASSPNTGGYEQYF. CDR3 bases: TGTGCCAGCAGCCCGAACACGGGGGGATACGAGCAGTACTTC.

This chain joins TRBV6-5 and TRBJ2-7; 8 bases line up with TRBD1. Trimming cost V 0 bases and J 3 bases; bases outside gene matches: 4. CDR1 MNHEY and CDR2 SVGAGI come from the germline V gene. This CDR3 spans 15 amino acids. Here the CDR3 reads CASSYSIGQGYEQYF. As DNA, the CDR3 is TGTGCCAGCAGTTACTCGATCGGACAGGGCTACGAGCAGTACTTC.

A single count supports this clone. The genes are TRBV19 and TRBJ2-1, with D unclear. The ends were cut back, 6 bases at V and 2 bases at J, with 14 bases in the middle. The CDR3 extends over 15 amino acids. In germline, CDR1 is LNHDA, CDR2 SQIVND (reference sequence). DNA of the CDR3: TGTGCCAGTAGCACTCAACAACCCGCCTACAATGAGCAGTTCTTC. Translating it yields CASSTQQPAYNEQFF.

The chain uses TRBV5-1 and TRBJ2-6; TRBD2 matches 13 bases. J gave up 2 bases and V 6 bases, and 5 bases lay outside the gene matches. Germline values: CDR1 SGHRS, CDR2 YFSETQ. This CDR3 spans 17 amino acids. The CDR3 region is CASKELAGGPGANVLTF. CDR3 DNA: TGCGCCAGCAAAGAACTAGCGGGGGGGCCTGGGGCCAACGTCCTGACTTTC.